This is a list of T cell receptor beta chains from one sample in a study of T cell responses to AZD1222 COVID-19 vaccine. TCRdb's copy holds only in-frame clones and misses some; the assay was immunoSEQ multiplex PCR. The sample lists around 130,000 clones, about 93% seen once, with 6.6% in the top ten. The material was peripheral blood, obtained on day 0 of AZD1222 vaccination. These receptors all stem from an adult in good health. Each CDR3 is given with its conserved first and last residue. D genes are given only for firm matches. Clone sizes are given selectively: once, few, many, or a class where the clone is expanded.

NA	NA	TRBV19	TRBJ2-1	CASSIADGSYNEQFF	TGTGCCAGTAGTATCGCGGACGGGTCCTACAATGAGCAGTTCTTC
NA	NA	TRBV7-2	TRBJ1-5	CASSLGGSQVRGAQHF	TGTGCCAGCAGCTTAGGCGGGAGCCAGGTCAGGGGAGCCCAGCATTTT
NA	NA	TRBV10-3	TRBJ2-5	CAISPGTQGGETQYF	TGTGCCATCAGTCCCGGGACTCAGGGGGGAGAGACCCAGTACTTC
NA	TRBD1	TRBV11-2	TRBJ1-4	CASSYRTGLNEKLFF	TGTGCCAGCAGCTACCGGACAGGGCTCAATGAAAAACTGTTTTTT
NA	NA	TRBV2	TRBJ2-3	CASSEWTATDTQYF	TGTGCCAGCAGTGAATGGACAGCCACAGATACGCAGTATTTT
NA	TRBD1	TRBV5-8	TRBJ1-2	CASSAYRDRGRTHYGYTF	TGTGCCAGCAGCGCCTACCGGGACAGGGGGCGAACCCACTATGGCTACACCTTC
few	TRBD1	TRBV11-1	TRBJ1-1	CASSLGDRSNTEAFF	TGTGCCAGCAGCTTAGGGGACAGATCGAACACTGAAGCTTTCTTT
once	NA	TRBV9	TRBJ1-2	CASRGVWEGYTF	TGTGCCAGCAGAGGGGTTTGGGAGGGCTACACCTTC
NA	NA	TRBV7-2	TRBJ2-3	CASSLADTQYF	TGTGCCAGCAGCCTGGCAGATACGCAGTATTTT
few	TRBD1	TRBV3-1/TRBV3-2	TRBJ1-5	CASSQDRLAGQPQHF	TGTGCCAGCAGCCAGGACAGGCTAGCAGGGCAGCCCCAGCATTTT
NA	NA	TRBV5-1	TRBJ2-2	CASHRDSTTGELFF	TGCGCCAGCCACCGGGACTCCACCACCGGGGAGCTGTTTTTT
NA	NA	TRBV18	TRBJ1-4	CASSALTGDEKLFF	TGTGCCAGCTCAGCACTCACTGGGGATGAAAAACTGTTTTTT
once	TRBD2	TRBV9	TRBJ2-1	CASSLPGGLAGPHSSYNEQFF	TGTGCCAGCAGCCTCCCCGGGGGGCTAGCGGGTCCTCATAGTTCCTACAATGAGCAGTTCTTC
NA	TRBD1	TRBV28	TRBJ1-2	CASSFRQGSYTF	TGTGCCAGCAGTTTCCGACAGGGGAGCTACACCTTC
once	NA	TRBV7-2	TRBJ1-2	CASSLGVGFANYGYTF	TGTGCCAGCAGCTTAGGAGTCGGGTTCGCGAACTATGGCTACACCTTC
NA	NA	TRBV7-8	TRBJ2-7	CASSFGEGSPFYEQYF	TGTGCCAGCAGCTTTGGCGAGGGGAGCCCATTCTACGAGCAGTACTTC
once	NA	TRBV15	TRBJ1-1	CATSRGGTGIGAEAFF	TGTGCCACCAGCAGAGGGGGAACAGGGATCGGGGCTGAAGCTTTCTTT
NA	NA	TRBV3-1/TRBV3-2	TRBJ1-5	CASSPRGWEPQHF	TGTGCCAGCAGCCCCAGGGGTTGGGAGCCCCAGCATTTT
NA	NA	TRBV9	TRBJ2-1	CASSVDGNYNEQFF	TGTGCCAGCAGCGTAGATGGCAACTACAATGAGCAGTTCTTC
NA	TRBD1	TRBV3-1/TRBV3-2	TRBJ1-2	CASSQGIGTGSYGYTF	TGTGCCAGCAGCCAAGGTATCGGGACAGGTTCCTATGGCTACACCTTC
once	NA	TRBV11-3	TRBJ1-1	CASSLVEGTEAFF	TGTGCCAGCAGCTTAGTGGAGGGCACTGAAGCTTTCTTT
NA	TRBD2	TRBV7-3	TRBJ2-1	CASSLAGVDNEQFF	TGTGCCAGCAGCTTAGCGGGAGTAGACAATGAGCAGTTCTTC
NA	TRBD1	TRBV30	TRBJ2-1	CAWSRDRYNEQFF	TGTGCCTGGAGTCGGGACAGATACAATGAGCAGTTCTTC
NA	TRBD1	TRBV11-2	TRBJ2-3	CASSARDRPTDTQYF	TGTGCCAGCAGCGCTCGGGACAGACCCACAGATACGCAGTATTTT
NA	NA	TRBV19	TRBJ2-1	CASSTGDGYNEQFF	TGTGCCAGTAGTACCGGGGACGGTTACAATGAGCAGTTCTTC
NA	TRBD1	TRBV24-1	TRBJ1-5	CATSDAGTGWGDQPQHF	TGTGCCACCAGTGATGCCGGGACAGGGTGGGGGGATCAGCCCCAGCATTTT
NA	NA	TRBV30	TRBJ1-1	CAWSALGGRTEAFF	TGTGCCTGGAGTGCCCTGGGGGGGAGGACTGAAGCTTTCTTT
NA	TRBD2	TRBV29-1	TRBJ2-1	CSAGAGLESNEQFF	TGCAGCGCCGGCGCGGGACTAGAAAGTAATGAGCAGTTCTTC
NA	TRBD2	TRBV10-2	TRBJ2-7	CASSFRAGGSHEQYF	TGCGCCAGCAGTTTCAGGGCGGGAGGGTCCCACGAGCAGTACTTC
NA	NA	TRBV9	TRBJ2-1	CASSPRDITRLNEQFF	TGTGCCAGCAGCCCCCGGGACATTACGAGGCTCAATGAGCAGTTCTTC